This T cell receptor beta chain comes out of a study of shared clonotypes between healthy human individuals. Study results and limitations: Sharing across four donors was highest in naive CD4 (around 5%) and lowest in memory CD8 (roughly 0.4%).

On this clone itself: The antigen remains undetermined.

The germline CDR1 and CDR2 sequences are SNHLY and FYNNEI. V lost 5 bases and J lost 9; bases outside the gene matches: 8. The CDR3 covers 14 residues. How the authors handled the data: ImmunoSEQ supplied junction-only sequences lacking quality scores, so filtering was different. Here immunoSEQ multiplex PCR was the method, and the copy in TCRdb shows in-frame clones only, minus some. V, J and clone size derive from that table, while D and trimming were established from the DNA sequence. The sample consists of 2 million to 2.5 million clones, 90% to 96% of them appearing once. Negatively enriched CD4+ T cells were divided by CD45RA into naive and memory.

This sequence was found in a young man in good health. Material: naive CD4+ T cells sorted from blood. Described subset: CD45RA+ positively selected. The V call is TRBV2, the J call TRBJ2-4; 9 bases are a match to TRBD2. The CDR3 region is CASSPGLASGIQYF. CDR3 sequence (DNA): TGTGCCAGCAGTCCGGGACTAGCATCTGGCATTCAGTACTTC. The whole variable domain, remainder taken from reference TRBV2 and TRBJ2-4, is EPEVTQTPSHQVTQMGQEVILRCVPISNHLYFYWYRQILGQKVEFLVSFYNNEISEKSEIFDDQFSVERPDGSNFTLKIRSTKLEDSAMYFCASSPGLASGIQYFGAGTRLSVL.